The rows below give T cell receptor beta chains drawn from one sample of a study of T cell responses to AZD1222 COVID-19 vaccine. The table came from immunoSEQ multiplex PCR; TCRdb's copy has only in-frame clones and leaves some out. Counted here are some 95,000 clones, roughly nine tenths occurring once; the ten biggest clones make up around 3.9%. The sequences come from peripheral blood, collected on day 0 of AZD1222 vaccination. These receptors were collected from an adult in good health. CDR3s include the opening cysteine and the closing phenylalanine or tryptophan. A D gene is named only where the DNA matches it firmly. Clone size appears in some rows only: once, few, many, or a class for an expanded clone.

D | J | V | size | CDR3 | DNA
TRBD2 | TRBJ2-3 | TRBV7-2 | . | CASSLRAGGQDTQYF | TGTGCCAGCAGCTTAAGAGCGGGGGGGCAAGATACGCAGTATTTT
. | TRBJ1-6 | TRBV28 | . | CASSLFHDPRNSPLHF | TGTGCCAGCAGTTTATTCCACGACCCCCGGAATTCACCCCTCCACTTT
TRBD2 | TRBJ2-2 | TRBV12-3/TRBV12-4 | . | CASGLAGELFF | TGTGCCAGTGGACTAGCCGGGGAGCTGTTTTTT
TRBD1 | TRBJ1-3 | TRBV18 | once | CASSPPKTGATSGNTIYF | TGTGCCAGCTCACCACCTAAGACAGGGGCCACCTCTGGAAACACCATATATTTT
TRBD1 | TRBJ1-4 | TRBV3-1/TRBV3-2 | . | CASSPRGATNEKLFF | TGTGCCAGCAGCCCCAGGGGGGCTACTAATGAAAAACTGTTTTTT
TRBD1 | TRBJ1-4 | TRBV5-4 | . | CASSRRDRANEKLFF | TGTGCCAGCAGCCGCCGGGACAGGGCTAATGAAAAACTGTTTTTT
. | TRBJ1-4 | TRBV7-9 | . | CASSLAGFNEKLFF | TGTGCCAGCAGCTTAGCAGGGTTCAATGAAAAACTGTTTTTT
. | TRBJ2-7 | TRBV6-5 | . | CASGARYEQYF | TGTGCCAGCGGCGCTCGCTACGAGCAGTACTTC
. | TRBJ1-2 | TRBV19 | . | CASSAFGPDNYGYTF | TGTGCCAGTAGTGCCTTTGGTCCGGACAACTATGGCTACACCTTC
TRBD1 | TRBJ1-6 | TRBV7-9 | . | CASSFGPGQGKSPLHF | TGTGCCAGCAGCTTCGGTCCGGGACAGGGGAAATCACCCCTCCACTTT
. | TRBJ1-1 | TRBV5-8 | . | CASRGWVTEAFF | TGTGCCAGCAGAGGCTGGGTCACTGAAGCTTTCTTT
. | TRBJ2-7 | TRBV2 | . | CASSPLPGDEQYF | TGTGCCAGCTCACCCCTCCCGGGAGACGAGCAGTACTTC
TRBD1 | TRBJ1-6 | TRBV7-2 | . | CAITRTGSNSPLHF | TGTGCCATCACACGGACAGGGAGCAATTCACCCCTCCACTTT
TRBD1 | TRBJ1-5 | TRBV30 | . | CAWSPGTGNDQPQHF | TGTGCCTGGAGCCCCGGGACAGGGAACGATCAGCCCCAGCATTTT
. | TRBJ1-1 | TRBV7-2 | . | CASSSGRGLDTEAFF | TGTGCCAGCAGCTCTGGGCGGGGATTGGACACTGAAGCTTTCTTT
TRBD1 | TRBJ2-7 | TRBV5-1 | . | CASSIGQGGTYEQYF | TGCGCCAGCAGCATAGGACAGGGGGGCACCTACGAGCAGTACTTC
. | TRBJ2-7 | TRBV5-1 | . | CASSGTHREQYF | TGCGCCAGCAGTGGGACCCACCGCGAGCAGTACTTC
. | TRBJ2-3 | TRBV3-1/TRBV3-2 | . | CASSQDLAGAGDTQYF | TGTGCCAGCAGCCAAGATCTCGCGGGGGCGGGAGATACGCAGTATTTT
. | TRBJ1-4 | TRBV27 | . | CASSPQGPSDLFF | TGTGCCAGCAGTCCTCAAGGCCCCAGCGACCTGTTTTTT
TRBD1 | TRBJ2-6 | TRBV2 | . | CASRGQALFSGANVLTF | TGTGCCAGCAGAGGACAGGCTCTCTTCTCTGGGGCCAACGTCCTGACTTTC
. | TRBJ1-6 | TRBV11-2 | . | CASSLTQILPLHF | TGTGCCAGCAGCTTAACCCAAATTCTACCCCTCCACTTT
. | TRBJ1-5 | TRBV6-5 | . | CASSLTGLGGQPQHF | TGTGCCAGCAGTTTGACAGGCCTTGGGGGTCAGCCCCAGCATTTT
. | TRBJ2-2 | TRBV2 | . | CASSETGPHLGELFF | TGTGCCAGCAGTGAAACGGGACCTCACCTGGGGGAGCTGTTTTTT
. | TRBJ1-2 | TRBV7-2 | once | CASSLGGPNYGYTF | TGTGCCAGCAGCTTAGGGGGCCCTAACTATGGCTACACCTTC
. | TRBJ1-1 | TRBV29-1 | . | CSVLAGPDRNTEAFF | TGCAGCGTTTTGGCAGGCCCCGATAGAAACACTGAAGCTTTCTTT
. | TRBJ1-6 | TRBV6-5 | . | CASSPGAGLGSPLHF | TGTGCCAGCAGTCCCGGGGCCGGGCTCGGTTCACCCCTCCACTTT
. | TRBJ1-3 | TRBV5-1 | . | CASRRLPALNRDTIYF | TGCGCCAGCCGTCGATTGCCGGCTCTCAACCGGGACACCATATATTTT
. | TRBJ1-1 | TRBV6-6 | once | CASRDGRTAVNTEAFF | TGTGCCAGCAGAGATGGCAGGACAGCCGTGAACACTGAAGCTTTCTTT
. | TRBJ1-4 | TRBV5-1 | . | CASSGGVGEKLFF | TGCGCCAGCAGCGGCGGGGTCGGTGAAAAACTGTTTTTT
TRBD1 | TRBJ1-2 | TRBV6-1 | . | CASSELQGAWTF | TGTGCCAGCAGTGAATTGCAGGGGGCCTGGACCTTC
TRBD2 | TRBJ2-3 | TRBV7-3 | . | CASSLGLAGALDTQYF | TGTGCCAGCAGCTTAGGGCTAGCGGGGGCTCTGGATACGCAGTATTTT
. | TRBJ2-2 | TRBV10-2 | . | CASSSSESGELFF | TGCGCCAGCAGTTCCAGTGAATCCGGGGAGCTGTTTTTT
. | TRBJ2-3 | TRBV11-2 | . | CASSLDLGSVTDTQYF | TGTGCCAGCAGCTTAGATCTGGGGTCAGTCACAGATACGCAGTATTTT
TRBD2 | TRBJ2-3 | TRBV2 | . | CASMGLAGFIDTQYF | TGTGCCAGCATGGGACTAGCGGGGTTCATAGATACGCAGTATTTT
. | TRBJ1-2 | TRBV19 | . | CASSIGAETYGYTF | TGTGCCAGTAGTATAGGCGCAGAGACTTACGGCTACACCTTC
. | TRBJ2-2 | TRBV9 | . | CASSVASGRLPELFF | TGTGCCAGCAGCGTAGCGTCAGGGAGGTTACCGGAGCTGTTTTTT
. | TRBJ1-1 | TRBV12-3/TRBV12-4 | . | CASQTAGNTEAFF | TGTGCCAGCCAAACGGCAGGGAACACTGAAGCTTTCTTT
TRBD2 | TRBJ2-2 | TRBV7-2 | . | CASSFRGLVSPGELFF | TGTGCCAGCAGCTTCCGGGGACTAGTATCCCCCGGGGAGCTGTTTTTT
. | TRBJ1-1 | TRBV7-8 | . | CASSPGSGLEAFF | TGTGCCAGCAGCCCCGGCTCGGGGCTTGAAGCTTTCTTT
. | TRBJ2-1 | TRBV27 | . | CASSPTRGPSFGQFF | TGTGCCAGCAGTCCAACGCGGGGGCCTAGCTTTGGGCAGTTCTTC
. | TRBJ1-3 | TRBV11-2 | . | CASTEIRGNTIYF | TGTGCCAGCACCGAGATCCGAGGAAACACCATATATTTT
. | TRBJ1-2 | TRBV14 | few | CASSQVGRDGYTF | TGTGCCAGCAGCCAAGTGGGCAGGGATGGCTACACCTTC
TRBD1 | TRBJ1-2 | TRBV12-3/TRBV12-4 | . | CASRLRDSYGYTF | TGTGCCAGCAGGCTCCGGGACAGCTATGGCTACACCTTC
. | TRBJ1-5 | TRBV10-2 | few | CATQGPGYQPQHF | TGCGCCACACAGGGTCCAGGGTATCAGCCCCAGCATTTT